Each of the 26 T cell receptor beta chains below was sequenced from the same sample in a study of T-cell reconstitution after alpha-beta-depleted transplantation in children. A library of TCRbeta sequences, prepared with unique molecular identifiers, was generated. Each CDR3 protein is one row after TCRdb ran MiXCR on the PCR reads. Among about 610,000 distinct CDR3 sequences listed, more than 9% were seen once. Sequenced material: PBMCs from the stem cell graft donor, taken from the stem cell graft. These receptors were collected from a human donor who donated a stem cell graft to a child with acute myeloid leukemia.

This clonotype appeared a few times. The V and J genes are TRBV28 and TRBJ2-7; D unclear. Germline-derived CDR1 and CDR2 are MDHEN and SYDVKM. The CDR3 sequence is 13 residues long. The V end was cut by 7 bases, the J end by 3 bases, with 13 bases between. Written as DNA, the CDR3 is TGTGCCAGCATGGCACGTACCTACTACGAGCAGTACTTC. This codes for CASMARTYYEQYF. The variable domain in full, with the rest retrieved from reference TRBV28 and TRBJ2-7, is DVKVTQSSRYLVKRTGEKVFLECVQDMDHENMFWYRQDPGLGLRLIYFSYDVKMKEKGDIPEGYSVSREKKERFSLILESASTNQTSMYLCASMARTYYEQYFGPGTRLTVT.

There are a few counts of this clonotype. DNA of the CDR3: TGTGCCAGCAGCTTAGTACTAGGACTAACTAGCACAGATACGCAGTATTTT. It encodes CASSLVLGLTSTDTQYF. J is TRBJ2-3 and V is TRBV11-2, with a weak D call TRBD2 (6 bases). The V end was cut by 1 base, the J end by 0 bases, with 14 bases between. Germline V lookup: CDR1 SGHAT, CDR2 FQNNGV. The CDR3 runs 17 residues.

This clonotype has at least ten counts. This chain uses TRBV5-1 with TRBJ2-7; D remains ambiguous. V lost 1 base and J 2 bases, leaving 10 bases between the germline ends. Germline CDR1 and CDR2: SGHRS and YFSETQ. This CDR3 region has 14 residues. CDR3 protein: CASSLLGPTYEQYF. The CDR3 DNA reads TGCGCCAGCAGCTTGTTAGGCCCCACCTACGAGCAGTACTTC.

The chain couples TRBV20-1 to TRBJ2-7; TRBD2 matches at 8 bases. CDR1 and CDR2 (germline): DFQATT, SNEGSKA (reference sequence). The CDR3 consists of 15 residues. Germline trimming cut 1 base from V and 0 bases from J; bases unmatched to any gene: 5. In DNA, the CDR3 is TGCAGTGCTAGAGTTATCCGGGAGGGCTCCTACGAGCAGTACTTC. The encoded protein is CSARVIREGSYEQYF.

This clonotype was seen many times. This chain connects TRBV28 to TRBJ1-2; possible D gene TRBD1, 5 bases. The CDR3 is 14 residues long. In germline, CDR1 is MDHEN, CDR2 SYDVKM. Trimming shortened V by 3 bases and J by 8 bases, and 16 bases separated the two germline ends. As DNA, the CDR3 is TGTGCCAGCAGTTTCCAAGGGACCGGGCGGGGCTACACCTTC. As protein: CASSFQGTGRGYTF.

The chain combines TRBV20-1 with TRBJ2-1; 9 bases match TRBD2. In germline, CDR1 is DFQATT, CDR2 SNEGSKA (reference sequence). Unmatched junction bases numbered 9, after V lost 4 bases and J lost 2 bases. CDR3 length equals 16 residues. CDR3 sequence reads: CSAISGSRFPYNEQFF. The CDR3 DNA sequence: TGCAGTGCTATTAGCGGGAGTCGGTTTCCCTACAATGAGCAGTTCTTC.

The table lists this clonotype with a few counts. This chain links TRBV20-1 with TRBJ2-1; 8 bases are a match to TRBD1. In germline, CDR1 is DFQATT, CDR2 SNEGSKA (reference sequence). Trimming cost V 1 base and J 2 bases; bases outside gene matches: 4. The CDR3 runs 15 residues. The CDR3 reads CSARAQTGAYNEQFF. In nucleotides, the CDR3 is TGCAGTGCTAGAGCTCAGACAGGGGCCTACAATGAGCAGTTCTTC.

This clonotype showed up many times. The genes are TRBV7-6 and TRBJ2-6, with 15 bases identical to TRBD2. The CDR3 consists of 19 residues. Germline values: CDR1 SGHVS, CDR2 FNYEAQ. V shed 5 bases and J 0 bases; nucleotides not matched to a gene: 5. CDR3 nucleotide sequence: TGTGCCAGCAGCCAAGGGACTAGCGGGAGGCTCTCTGGGGCCAACGTCCTGACTTTC. Amino acids: CASSQGTSGRLSGANVLTF.

V usage is TRBV10-3 and J usage is TRBJ2-6, with TRBD2 matching over 12 bases. CDR1 is ENHRY, CDR2 SYGVKD, per germline. This CDR3 contains 21 residues. V trimming: 3 bases; J trimming: 0 bases; junction bases outside the gene matches: 12. The CDR3 loop is CAISDLTSGRTQDSGANVLTF. The CDR3 nucleotides are TGTGCCATCAGTGACCTGACTAGCGGGAGAACCCAGGACTCTGGGGCCAACGTCCTGACTTTC.

This clonotype was detected ten times or more. The chain links TRBV29-1 to TRBJ1-2, with a possible D match to TRBD1 (6 bases). The germline V and J ends were trimmed by 6 bases and 4 bases, with 15 bases remaining between them. This CDR3 comprises 13 residues. CDR1 is SQVTM, CDR2 ANQGSEA, per germline. CDR3 region: CSVLEAGAYGYTF. As DNA, the CDR3 is TGCAGCGTCCTAGAGGCAGGGGCCTATGGCTACACCTTC.

This clonotype occurred many times. The genes are TRBV6-2 or TRBV6-3 and TRBJ2-2; D is perhaps TRBD2 (7 bases). Germline V gives CDR1 MNHEY, CDR2 SVGEGT. V was shortened by 8 bases and J by 2 bases, with 18 bases between the two germline ends. This CDR3 spans 16 amino acids. Here the CDR3 reads CASERGSGTNTGELFF. The CDR3, as DNA: TGTGCCAGCGAGAGGGGGAGCGGGACAAACACCGGGGAGCTGTTTTTT.

This chain joins TRBV20-1 and TRBJ2-2; 10 nucleotides agree with TRBD2. V was clipped by 4 bases and J by 3 bases; unmatched bases: 5. The CDR3 loop spans 15 amino acids. Germline V gene data show CDR1 as DFQATT and CDR2 as SNEGSKA (reference sequence). DNA for the CDR3: TGCAGTGCTACCCTAGCGGGAGTGTACACCGGGGAGCTGTTTTTT. Amino acids: CSATLAGVYTGELFF.

This clonotype was recorded only once. The gene calls are TRBV30 and TRBJ2-1; D is ambiguous. Germline lookup yields CDR1 GTSNPN and CDR2 SVGIG (reference sequence). Deletions cut 4 bases from V and 5 bases from J, with 12 bases between. CDR3 length: 13 residues. The CDR3 spells CAWKSAYHNEQFF. The CDR3 region has the DNA TGTGCCTGGAAAAGCGCGTACCACAATGAGCAGTTCTTC.

This clonotype has at least ten counts. In DNA form, the CDR3 reads TGTGCCAGCAGCCTCGAGATAGCTTTCTTT. Amino acid sequence: CASSLEIAFF. V and J are TRBV6-4 and TRBJ1-1; no reliable D call. The CDR3 contains 10 residues. The ends were cut back, 6 bases at V and 10 bases at J, with 9 bases in the middle. Germline V gene lookup returns CDR1 MRHNA and CDR2 SNTAGT.

This clonotype was recorded at least ten times. This chain joins TRBV5-1 and TRBJ1-1, with a tentative D call TRBD1 (5 bases). This CDR3 region has 12 residues. The V and J ends lost 1 base and 4 bases respectively, with 5 bases between them. Germline assignment: CDR1 SGHRS and CDR2 YFSETQ. The CDR3 bases are TGCGCCAGCAGCTTGCAGGGCACTGAAGCTTTCTTT. Protein product: CASSLQGTEAFF.

There are many counts of this clonotype. V and J are TRBV4-3 and TRBJ2-3, with 14 bases aligning to TRBD2. This CDR3 spans 16 amino acids. The germline gives CDR1 LGHNA, CDR2 YSLEER. J gave up 6 bases and V 4 bases, and 6 bases lay outside the gene matches. The CDR3 protein is CASSPTSGRGTDTQYF. The DNA for the CDR3 is TGCGCCAGCAGCCCGACTAGCGGGAGGGGAACGGATACGCAGTATTTT.

In its sample, this clonotype was seen a few times. CDR3 sequence: CASSLTVLNTEAFF. The CDR3 coding sequence is TGCGCCAGCAGCTTAACTGTTCTGAACACTGAAGCTTTCTTT. The V gene is TRBV5-1, the J gene TRBJ1-1, with D hard to call. This CDR3 comprises 14 residues. V gave up 2 bases and J gave up 0 bases, with 8 bases separating them. The germline gives CDR1 SGHRS, CDR2 YFSETQ.

This clonotype was found many times. The rearrangement uses TRBV20-1 and TRBJ2-2, with 8 nucleotides matching TRBD2. Germline-derived CDR1 and CDR2 are DFQATT and SNEGSKA (reference sequence). Trimming removed 3 bases from V and 5 bases from J; junction bases left unmatched: 2. The CDR3 consists of 13 residues. CDR3 sequence: CSASRGGTGELFF. CDR3 nucleotides: TGCAGTGCTAGCCGGGGGGGGACCGGGGAGCTGTTTTTT.

This clonotype was seen many times. V and J are TRBV7-9 and TRBJ1-3; D unresolved. The germline V gene has CDR1 SEHNR and CDR2 FQNEAQ (reference sequence). V gave up 5 bases and J gave up 3 bases, with 14 bases separating them. The CDR3 contains 15 residues. CDR3 DNA: TGTGCCAGCAGCCTTCCTAGGCGTTTTGGAAACACCATATATTTT. This gives the protein CASSLPRRFGNTIYF.

This clonotype appeared a single time. The rearrangement links TRBV11-2 to TRBJ2-2; TRBD2 aligns across 10 bases. The germline gives CDR1 SGHAT, CDR2 FQNNGV. J was trimmed by 8 bases and V by 5 bases; bases with no gene match: 8. This CDR3 contains 15 residues. CDR3 sequence (DNA): TGTGCCAGCAGCCCACCGGGACTAGCGTCGGGGGAGCTGTTTTTT. It specifies CASSPPGLASGELFF.

This clonotype was recorded a few times. The rearrangement uses TRBV12-3 or TRBV12-4 and TRBJ2-5; the D gene is possibly TRBD2 (5 bases). The CDR3 is made up of 12 amino acids. V gave up 6 bases and J gave up 2 bases, with 7 bases separating them. CDR3 loop: CASREAQETQYF. Written as DNA, the CDR3 is TGTGCCAGCAGGGAGGCTCAAGAGACCCAGTACTTC.

The chain employs TRBV7-2 and TRBJ2-4; D gene unclear. The CDR3 sequence is 11 residues long. CDR1 is SGHTA, CDR2 FQGNSA, per germline. Trimming cost V 3 bases and J 11 bases, with 8 bases left between them. Here the CDR3 reads CASSFMGVQYF. CDR3 nucleotide sequence: TGTGCCAGCAGCTTCATGGGTGTTCAGTACTTC. Variable domain in full (rest from reference TRBV7-2 and TRBJ2-4): GAGVSQSPSNKVTEKGKDVELRCDPISGHTALYWYRQSLGQGLEFLIYFQGNSAPDKSGLPSDRFSAERTGGSVSTLTIQRTQQEDSAVYLCASSFMGVQYFGAGTRLSVL.

About this clonotype: At one end, the junction sequence differs from germline, possibly due to a read error. The chain couples TRBV7-3 to TRBJ2-1, with TRBD2 matching over 8 bases. The length of the CDR3 is 15 residues. Germline-derived CDR1 and CDR2 are SGHTA and FQGTGA. CDR3 sequence (DNA): TGTGCCAGCAGGTTAGGGCTAGCGGGTAATAATGAGCAGATCTTC. Protein sequence: CASRLGLAGNNEQIF.

V is TRBV7-2 and J is TRBJ1-1; tentatively, D is TRBD1 (5 bases). Between the trimmed V and J ends, which lost 2 bases and 10 bases, there was a span of 11 bases. The CDR3 runs 12 residues. The germline V gene has CDR1 SGHTA and CDR2 FQGNSA. CDR3: CASSLQGLGAFF. The CDR3 nucleotides read TGTGCCAGCAGCTTACAGGGCCTGGGAGCTTTCTTT.

This clonotype occurred a few times. The J gene is TRBJ2-7, the V gene TRBV20-1, with TRBD1 as a possible D gene (6 bases). V shed 0 bases and J shed 3 bases, with 12 bases lying between them. Germline CDR1 reads DFQATT; CDR2 reads SNEGSKA (reference sequence). CDR3 length equals 14 residues. This chain's CDR3 is CSARDRQAHYEQYF. In nucleotides, the CDR3 is TGCAGTGCTAGAGATCGACAGGCGCACTACGAGCAGTACTTC.

This clonotype was detected only a few times. The chain carries TRBV28 and TRBJ2-1; 11 bases align to TRBD2. Losses at the gene ends were 6 bases for V and 0 bases for J; bases not matched to a gene: 7. CDR3 size: 17 residues. CDR1 MDHEN and CDR2 SYDVKM come from the germline V gene. The CDR3 region has the DNA TGTGCCAGCAGGGGGACTAGCGGTTATAGCTCCTACAATGAGCAGTTCTTC. It is translated as CASRGTSGYSSYNEQFF.